This TCR beta chain originates from a study of blood T cell repertoires in COVID-19. The wider study: The samples span acute and convalescent COVID-19 from the United States, Italy and Spain.

Some clones are missing from TCRdb's copy, which holds only in-frame ones; the method was immunoSEQ multiplex PCR. Here the sample spans 80,000 to 100,000 clones, approximately 74% being singletons. This clone occurred many times. The length of the CDR3 is 14 residues. Germline assignment: CDR1 MNHEY and CDR2 SMNVEV (reference sequence). Unmatched junction bases numbered 7, after V lost 4 bases and J lost 7 bases. Seattle-derived patients entered the study during active infection and were followed longitudinally. The specimen was peripheral blood. The TCR originated in a man between 65 and 85 years old with COVID-19, enrolled during active disease. The chain couples TRBV27 to TRBJ1-5; 7 bases are a match to TRBD1. The CDR3 DNA reads TGTGCCAGCAGTTACACAGGGGCGGGCCAGCCCCAGCATTTT. This encodes CASSYTGAGQPQHF.